This T cell receptor (beta chain) was captured by sequencing in a study of blood T cell repertoires in COVID-19. Participants were aged about 18 to 95 years, lived in around 25 US areas, and enrolled virtually. Germline-derived CDR1 and CDR2 are SGHTA and FQGNSA. V dropped 6 bases and J dropped 4; count of bases not matched to a gene: 8. The CDR3 totals 14 residues. Assay used: immunoSEQ multiplex PCR; TCRdb lists only in-frame clones, some missing. The sample includes 350,000 to 400,000 clones, roughly 84% of them seen just once. Sequencing input: PBMCs or T cells enriched from blood (not recorded which). The chain has TRBV7-2 and TRBJ2-7; 8 bases are a match to TRBD2. This TCR was recovered from a woman younger than 45 who had recovered from COVID-19. CDR3 amino acids: CASRLAATSYEQYF. CDR3 coding DNA: TGTGCCAGCAGACTAGCGGCGACTTCTTACGAGCAGTACTTC.